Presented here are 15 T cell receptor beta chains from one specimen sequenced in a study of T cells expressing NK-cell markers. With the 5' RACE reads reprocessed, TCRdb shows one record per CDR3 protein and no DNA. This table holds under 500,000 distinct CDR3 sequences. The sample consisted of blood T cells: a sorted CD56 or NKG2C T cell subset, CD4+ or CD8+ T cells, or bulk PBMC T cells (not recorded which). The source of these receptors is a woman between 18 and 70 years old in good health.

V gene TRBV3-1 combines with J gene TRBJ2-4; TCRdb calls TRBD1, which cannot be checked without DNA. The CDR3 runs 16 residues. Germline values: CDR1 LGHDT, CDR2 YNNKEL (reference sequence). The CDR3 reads CASSQSDRVGKNIQYF.

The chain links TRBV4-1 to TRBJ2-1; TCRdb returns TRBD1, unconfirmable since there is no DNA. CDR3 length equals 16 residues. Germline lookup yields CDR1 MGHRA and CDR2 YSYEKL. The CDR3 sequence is CASSQESRGRYNEQFF.

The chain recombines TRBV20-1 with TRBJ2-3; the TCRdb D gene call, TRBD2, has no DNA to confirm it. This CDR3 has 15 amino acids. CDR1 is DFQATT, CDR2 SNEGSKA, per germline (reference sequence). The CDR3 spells CSASTTSGGLDTQYF.

CDR3 amino acids: CSVEVGVEQYF. The chain links TRBV29-1 to TRBJ2-7; the TRBD1 assignment by TCRdb is unverifiable without DNA. Germline V gene lookup returns CDR1 SQVTM and CDR2 ANQGSEA. CDR3 length: 11 residues.

CDR3 in amino acids: CSSGDRNYGYTF. V is TRBV20-1 and J is TRBJ1-2; the D call from TCRdb, TRBD1, cannot be confirmed without DNA. The CDR3 loop spans 12 amino acids. Germline values: CDR1 DFQATT, CDR2 SNEGSKA (reference sequence).

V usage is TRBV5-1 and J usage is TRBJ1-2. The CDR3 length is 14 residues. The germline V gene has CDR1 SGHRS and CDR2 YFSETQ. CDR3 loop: CASSLAGRGYGYTF.

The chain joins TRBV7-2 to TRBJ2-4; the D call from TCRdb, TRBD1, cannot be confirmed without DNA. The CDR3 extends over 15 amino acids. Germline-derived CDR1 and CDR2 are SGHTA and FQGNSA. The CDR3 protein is CASSPRGQTENIQYF.

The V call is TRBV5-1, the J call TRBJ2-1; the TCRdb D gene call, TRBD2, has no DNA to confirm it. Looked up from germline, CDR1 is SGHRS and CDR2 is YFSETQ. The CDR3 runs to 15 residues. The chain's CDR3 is CASSLAGRENNEQFF.

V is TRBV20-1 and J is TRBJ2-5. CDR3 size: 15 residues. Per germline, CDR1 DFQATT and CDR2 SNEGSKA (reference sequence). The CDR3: CSARGLKGFQETQYF.

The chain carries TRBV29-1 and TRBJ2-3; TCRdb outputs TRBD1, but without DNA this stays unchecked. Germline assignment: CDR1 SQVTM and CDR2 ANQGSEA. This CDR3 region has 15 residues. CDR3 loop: CSVDGQATRTDTQYF.

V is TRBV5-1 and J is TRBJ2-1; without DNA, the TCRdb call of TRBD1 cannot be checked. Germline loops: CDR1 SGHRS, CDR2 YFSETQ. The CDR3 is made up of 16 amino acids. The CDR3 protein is CASSAGQDLSYNEQFF. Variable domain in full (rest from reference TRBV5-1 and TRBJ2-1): KAGVTQTPRYLIKTRGQQVTLSCSPISGHRSVSWYQQTPGQGLQFLFEYFSETQRNKGNFPGRFSGRQFSNSRSEMNVSTLELGDSALYLCASSAGQDLSYNEQFFGPGTRLTVL.

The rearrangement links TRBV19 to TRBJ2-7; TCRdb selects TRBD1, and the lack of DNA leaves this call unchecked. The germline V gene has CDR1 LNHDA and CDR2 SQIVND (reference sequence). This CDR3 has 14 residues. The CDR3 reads CASSVLGARDEQYF.

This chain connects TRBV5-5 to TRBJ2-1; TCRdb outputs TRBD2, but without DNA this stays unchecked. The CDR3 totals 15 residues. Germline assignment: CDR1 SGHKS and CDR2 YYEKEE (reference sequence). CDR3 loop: CASSQRGAGINEQFF.

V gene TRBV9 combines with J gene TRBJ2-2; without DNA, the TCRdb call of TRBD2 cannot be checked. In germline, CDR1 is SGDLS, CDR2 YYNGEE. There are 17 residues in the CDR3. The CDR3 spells CASSVAGSGVGTGELFF.

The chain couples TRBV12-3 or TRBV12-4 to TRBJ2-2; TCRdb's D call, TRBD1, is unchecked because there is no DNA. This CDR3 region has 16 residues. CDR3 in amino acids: CASSLARTMNTGELFF.